The clone carrying this T cell receptor (beta chain) has ten or more counts. Arm-PCR of CDR3 regions with iRepertoire HTBI primers generated TCR beta libraries. In TCRdb, the multiplex PCR reads were re-called with MiXCR into one record per CDR3 protein. There are a few hundred thousand distinct CDR3 sequences in the sample; around 11% occur only once, and around 18% lies in the top ten. These data come from a study of regulatory T cells in long-lasting Graves disease. Time point meaning: newly diagnosed GD, antithyroid drugs for less than 3 months. With RNA extracted from PBMCs as input, the TCR library was made. The CDR3 consists of 14 residues. V was cut by 6 bases and J by 7 bases, with 21 bases left in between. Germline V gene lookup returns CDR1 SQVTM and CDR2 ANQGSEA. The sample also formed part of further work on T cells in Graves' hyperthyroidism and ophthalmopathy.

The receptor was derived from a woman in her late teens or twenties with Graves disease. The source material was peripheral blood mononuclear cells (PBMCs), sampled at new diagnosis, from a patient treated with antithyroid drugs. The chain carries TRBV29-1 and TRBJ1-1, with D possibly TRBD1 on 6 matching bases. CDR3 nucleotide sequence: TGCAGCGTCGGGGGATGGGGGACACCGGATGAAGCTTTCTTT. Its protein is CSVGGWGTPDEAFF.